This T cell receptor (beta chain) was profiled in a study of T cells in Graves' hyperthyroidism and ophthalmopathy. Across the whole study: Peripheral blood draws took place at initial diagnosis, ahead of any treatment.

Amplification of TCR beta CDR3 regions was performed using RNA transcripts as template. RT-PCR in the first round (using the HTBI primer set) targeted the TCR CDR3. TCRdb re-analysed the multiplex PCR reads in MiXCR, keeping a single row per CDR3 protein. This sample has around 540,000 distinct CDR3 sequences; about 16% occur once, and the top ten carry approximately 30%. This sample holds PBMCs from roughly 10 ml fresh peripheral blood. Between the trimmed V and J ends, which lost 2 bases and 0 bases, there was a span of 14 bases. CDR1 is SNHLY, CDR2 FYNNEI, per germline. There are 17 residues in the CDR3. Study-level points and caveats: Stable hyperthyroidism was told apart from ophthalmopathy by a model built on 13 V-J features.

Comments on this clonotype: Its antigen is unknown.

The chain joins TRBV2 to TRBJ2-4; D is possibly TRBD1 (5 bases). Specimen: blood. The TCR was taken from a woman in her 30s with Graves' ophthalmopathy. The DNA of the CDR3 is TGTGCCAGCAGTGAAAGGGGTAGCTGGGTAGCCAAAAACATTCAGTACTTC. It encodes CASSERGSWVAKNIQYF. The whole variable domain, filled in from reference TRBV2 and TRBJ2-4, reads EPEVTQTPSHQVTQMGQEVILRCVPISNHLYFYWYRQILGQKVEFLVSFYNNEISEKSEIFDDQFSVERPDGSNFTLKIRSTKLEDSAMYFCASSERGSWVAKNIQYFGAGTRLSVL.